The 7 T cell receptor beta chains in this list originate from one sample, sequenced in a study of CD8+CD57+ T cells in acquired aplastic anemia. TCR beta VDJ combinations and CDR3 sequences were profiled from genomic DNA. TCRdb independently ran MiXCR on the reads; one entry per CDR3 protein. The repertoire holds approximately 160,000 distinct CDR3 sequences, with around 40% as singletons. Sequencing was performed on sorted CD4+, CD8+, or CD8+CD57+ T cells (not recorded which) from PBMCs. Source of these receptors: a human donor in good health.

In its sample, this clonotype was seen many times. The rearrangement joins TRBV12-3 or TRBV12-4 to TRBJ2-7; D may be TRBD1 (6 bases). The CDR3 is made up of 14 amino acids. The germline V and J ends were trimmed by 6 bases and 2 bases, with 14 bases remaining between them. The CDR3 loop is CASSPDRRTYEQYF. In DNA, the CDR3 is TGTGCCAGCAGCCCGGACAGAAGAACCTACGAGCAGTACTTC.

Note on this clonotype: This may come from a read error, since a much larger clone is one base off. The chain recombines TRBV5-1 with TRBJ1-1; the D gene is possibly TRBD1 (5 bases). Germline-derived CDR1 and CDR2 are SGHRS and YFSETQ. The CDR3 has 14 amino acids. This chain's CDR3 is CSSTEGGGSGEAFF. In DNA, the CDR3 is TGCTCCAGCACCGAGGGTGGGGGATCCGGTGAAGCTTTCTTT.

The chain recombines TRBV19 with TRBJ2-6; D gene ambiguous. In germline, CDR1 is LNHDA, CDR2 SQIVND (reference sequence). The CDR3 consists of 14 residues. V was pared by 1 base and J by 2 bases, with 3 bases between. CDR3 sequence reads: CASSIGAGANVLTF. CDR3 nucleotides: TGTGCCAGTAGTATAGGAGCTGGGGCCAACGTCCTGACTTTC.

This clonotype was counted a few times. This sequence joins TRBV7-9 and TRBJ2-5, with D possibly being TRBD2 (6 bases). The CDR3 consists of 12 residues. Germline V CDR1 and CDR2: SEHNR, FQNEAQ (reference sequence). Trimming pared 5 bases from V and 3 bases from J, leaving 7 bases between. As DNA, the CDR3 is TGTGCCAGCAGCCCGGGGGAAGAGACCCAGTACTTC. Encoded protein: CASSPGEETQYF.

In its sample, this clonotype was seen many times. The chain combines TRBV7-2 with TRBJ2-6; D is unresolved. V lost 5 bases and J lost 5, with 13 bases in between. The CDR3 contains 15 residues. Germline-derived CDR1 and CDR2 are SGHTA and FQGNSA. CDR3 residues: CASSTSSRWANVLTF. The CDR3, as DNA: TGTGCCAGCAGCACCTCTTCCCGCTGGGCCAACGTCCTGACTTTC.

The chain is built from TRBV7-9 and TRBJ2-3; 8 nucleotides line up with TRBD1. Germline CDR1 SEHNR, CDR2 FQNEAQ (reference sequence). The V and J ends lost 5 bases and 5 bases, in that order; junction bases with no gene match: 12. The CDR3 covers 16 residues. For the CDR3, the DNA is TGTGCCAGCAGCGAGGCAGGGGGCAAGCAAGGAGATACGCAGTATTTT. This translates into CASSEAGGKQGDTQYF. The variable domain in full, completed from reference TRBV7-9 and TRBJ2-3, reads DTGVSQNPRHKITKRGQNVTFRCDPISEHNRLYWYRQTLGQGPEFLTYFQNEAQLEKSRLLSDRFSAERPKGSFSTLEIQRTEQGDSAMYLCASSEAGGKQGDTQYFGPGTRLTVL.

The rearrangement joins TRBV20-1 to TRBJ2-5; 8 nucleotides agree with TRBD2. The CDR3 sequence is 14 residues long. V shed 2 bases and J 5 bases; nucleotides not matched to a gene: 7. The germline CDR1 and CDR2 sequences are DFQATT and SNEGSKA (reference sequence). The CDR3 DNA reads TGCAGTGCTAGACCGGGACTAGTTCTTGAGACCCAGTACTTC. Its translation: CSARPGLVLETQYF.